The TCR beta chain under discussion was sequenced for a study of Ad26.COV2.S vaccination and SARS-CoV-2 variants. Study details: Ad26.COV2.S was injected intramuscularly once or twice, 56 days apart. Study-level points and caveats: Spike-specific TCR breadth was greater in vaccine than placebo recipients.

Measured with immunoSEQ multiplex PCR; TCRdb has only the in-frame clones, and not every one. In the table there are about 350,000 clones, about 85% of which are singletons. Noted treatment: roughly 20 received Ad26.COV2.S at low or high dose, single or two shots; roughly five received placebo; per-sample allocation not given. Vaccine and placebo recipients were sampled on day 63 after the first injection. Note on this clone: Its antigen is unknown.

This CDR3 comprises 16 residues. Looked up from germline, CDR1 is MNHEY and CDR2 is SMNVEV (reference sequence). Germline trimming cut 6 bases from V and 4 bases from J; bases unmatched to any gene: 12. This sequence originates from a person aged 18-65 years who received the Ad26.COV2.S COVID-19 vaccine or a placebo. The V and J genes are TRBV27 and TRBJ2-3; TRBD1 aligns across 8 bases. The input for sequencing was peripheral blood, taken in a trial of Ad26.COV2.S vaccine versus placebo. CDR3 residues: CASRSSRTGSSDTQYF. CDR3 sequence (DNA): TGTGCCAGCAGGAGTTCTAGGACAGGGAGCTCAGATACGCAGTATTTT.